Listed below are T cell receptor beta chains from one sample, sequenced in a study of blood T cells in healthy people across ages. TCRdb re-analysed the 5' RACE reads in MiXCR, keeping a single row per CDR3 protein. The sample has roughly 2 million distinct CDR3 sequences, 49% seen once. The sequenced sample consisted of blood. The receptors were sampled from a woman aged 40-49 years in good health. CDR3s include the opening cysteine and the closing phenylalanine or tryptophan. The D gene is left open where the match is weak.

>TRBJ1-1|TRBV6-5|TRBD1
CASSQGQGRTEAFF
>TRBJ2-1|TRBV15|TRBD2
CATSRGRAGGRNEQFF
>TRBJ2-7|TRBV7-8|NA
CASSAQSTRVNEQYF
>TRBJ2-7|TRBV20-1|TRBD1
CSASRDRRSYVQYF
>TRBJ2-3|TRBV20-1|TRBD2
CSARDSRGGRDTQYF
>TRBJ2-5|TRBV25-1|NA
CASSEVVEAETQYF
>TRBJ2-1|TRBV29-1|TRBD1
CSGQGAYNEQFF
>TRBJ2-5|TRBV7-2|TRBD2
CASSLGSSGGMETQYF
>TRBJ2-3|TRBV14|NA
CASSQEFVEGRDTQYF
>TRBJ1-2|TRBV5-5|NA
CASSDVGAFYGYTF
>TRBJ2-4|TRBV2|NA
CASQRDKLFSYGQYF
>TRBJ2-1|TRBV27|TRBD1
CASRRTGQGGETQFF
>TRBJ1-2|TRBV7-2|NA
CASSLDRFNYGYTF
>TRBJ1-2|TRBV5-1|NA
CASSLEMGLRYGYTF
>TRBJ2-4|TRBV28|NA
CASTDEGSAKNIQYF
>TRBJ2-5|TRBV5-1|TRBD2
CASSLPLASGPETQYF
>TRBJ2-1|TRBV4-1|NA
CASSQERGANEQFF
>TRBJ2-2|TRBV5-1|NA
CASSLRLGSGELFF
>TRBJ1-2|TRBV27|TRBD1
CASHSSGTGGNYGYTF
>TRBJ2-1|TRBV5-1|TRBD2
CASSASGTSVNEQFF
>TRBJ1-2|TRBV12-3/TRBV12-4|NA
CASSLGPINNYGYTF
>TRBJ2-7|TRBV21-1|NA
CASSTKYYEQYF
>TRBJ2-1|TRBV18|TRBD2
CASSPQGQRGDNEQFF